The sequence of this T cell receptor (beta chain) was determined in a study of Ad26.COV2.S vaccination and SARS-CoV-2 variants. Study overall: The donor participated in the COV1001 trial, in its Ad26.COV2.S arm.

Study-level points and caveats: While placebo recipients had lower spike-specific TCR breadth, vaccine recipients had more.

Treatment indicated: over 15 received Ad26.COV2.S at low or high dose, single or two shots; about five received placebo; per-sample allocation not given. Material that was analyzed had been drawn on day 63 after the first vaccine or placebo injection. The method was immunoSEQ multiplex PCR; TCRdb's version includes in-frame clones alone and lacks a portion of them. Here the sample spans about 400,000 clones, about 88% being singletons. To note about this clone: Its antigen is unknown.

The TCR comes from a person aged 18-65 years who received the Ad26.COV2.S COVID-19 vaccine or a placebo. The material was peripheral blood, obtained in a trial of Ad26.COV2.S vaccine versus placebo.

CDR3 loop: CAWLGGGNTEAFF. As DNA, the CDR3 is TGTGCCTGGCTAGGCGGGGGGAACACTGAAGCTTTCTTT. This rearrangement joins TRBV30 to TRBJ1-1, with D maybe TRBD1 (5 bases). Deletions cut 5 bases from V and 1 base from J, with 11 bases between. Germline assignment: CDR1 GTSNPN and CDR2 SVGIG (reference sequence). This CDR3 has 13 residues.